This T cell receptor (beta chain) appears in the sequencing data of a study of cytomegalovirus exposure and HLA in healthy donors. Study-level points and caveats: The study assumed roughly uniform donor sequencing depth for presence/absence analyses.

About this clone itself: What it recognizes is unknown.

Primers: 60 Vbeta forward and 13 Jbeta reverse. Clones were sequenced by immunoSEQ multiplex PCR, and TCRdb holds only the in-frame ones, with some missing. The sample has about 52,000 clones; roughly 72% are singletons. The sequencing input was PBMCs. The clonotype was recovered from a woman in her 50s in good health and CMV-seronegative.

The CDR3 DNA reads TGTGCCAGCAGTTCCTGGACAGGGGGATTCACTGAAGCTTTCTTT. Its protein product is CASSSWTGGFTEAFF. The genes are TRBV27 and TRBJ1-1, with 10 bases identical to TRBD1. CDR1 is MNHEY, CDR2 SMNVEV, per germline (reference sequence). The CDR3 contains 15 residues. Losses at the gene ends were 4 bases for V and 4 bases for J; bases not matched to a gene: 6.